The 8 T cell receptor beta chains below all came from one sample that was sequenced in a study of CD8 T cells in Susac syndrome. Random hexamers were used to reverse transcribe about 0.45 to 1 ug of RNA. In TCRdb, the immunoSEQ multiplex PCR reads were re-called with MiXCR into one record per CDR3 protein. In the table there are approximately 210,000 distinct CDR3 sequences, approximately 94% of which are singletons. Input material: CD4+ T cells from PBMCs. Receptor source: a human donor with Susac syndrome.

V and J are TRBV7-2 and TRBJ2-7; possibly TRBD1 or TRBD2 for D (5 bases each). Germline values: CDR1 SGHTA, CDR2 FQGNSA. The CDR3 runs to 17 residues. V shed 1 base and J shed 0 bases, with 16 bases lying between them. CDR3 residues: CASSLGFRGPSSYEQYF. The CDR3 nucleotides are TGTGCCAGCAGCTTAGGGTTCCGGGGACCAAGCTCCTACGAGCAGTACTTC.

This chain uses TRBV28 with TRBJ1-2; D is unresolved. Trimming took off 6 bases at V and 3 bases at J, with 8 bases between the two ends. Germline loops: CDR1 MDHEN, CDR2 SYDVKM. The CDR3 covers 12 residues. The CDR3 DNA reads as TGTGCCAGCAGGAGGGAGTACTATGGCTACACCTTC. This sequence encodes CASRREYYGYTF.

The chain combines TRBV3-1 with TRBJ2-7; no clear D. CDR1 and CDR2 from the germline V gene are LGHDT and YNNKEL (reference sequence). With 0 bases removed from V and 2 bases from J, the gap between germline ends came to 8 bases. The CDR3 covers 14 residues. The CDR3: CASSQESITYEQYF. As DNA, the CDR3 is TGTGCCAGCAGCCAAGAATCGATAACCTACGAGCAGTACTTC.

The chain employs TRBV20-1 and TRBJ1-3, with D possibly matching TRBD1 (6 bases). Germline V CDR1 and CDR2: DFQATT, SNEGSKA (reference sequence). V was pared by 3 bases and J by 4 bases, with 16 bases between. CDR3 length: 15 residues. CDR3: CSARSTRGAGNTIYF. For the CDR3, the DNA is TGCAGTGCTAGGAGCACTAGGGGGGCAGGAAACACCATATATTTT.

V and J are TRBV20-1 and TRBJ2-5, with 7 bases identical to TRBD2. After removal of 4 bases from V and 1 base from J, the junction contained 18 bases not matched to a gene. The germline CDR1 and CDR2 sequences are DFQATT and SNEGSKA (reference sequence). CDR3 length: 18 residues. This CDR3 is CSAIGGGTSDQPQETQYF. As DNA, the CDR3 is TGCAGTGCTATTGGCGGGGGTACCTCGGATCAACCCCAAGAGACCCAGTACTTC.

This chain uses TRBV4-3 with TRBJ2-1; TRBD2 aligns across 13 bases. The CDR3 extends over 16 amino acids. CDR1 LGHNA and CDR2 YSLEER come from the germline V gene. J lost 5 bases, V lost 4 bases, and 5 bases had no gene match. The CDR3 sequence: CASSRSTSGGDNEQFF. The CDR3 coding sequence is TGCGCCAGCAGCCGGTCAACTAGCGGGGGGGACAATGAGCAGTTCTTC.

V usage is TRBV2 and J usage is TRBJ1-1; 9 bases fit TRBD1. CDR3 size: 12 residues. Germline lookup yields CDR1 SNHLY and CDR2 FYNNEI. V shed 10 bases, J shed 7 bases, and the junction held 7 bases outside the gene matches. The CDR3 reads CATSTGGGEAFF. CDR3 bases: TGTGCCACCTCGACAGGGGGAGGTGAAGCTTTCTTT.

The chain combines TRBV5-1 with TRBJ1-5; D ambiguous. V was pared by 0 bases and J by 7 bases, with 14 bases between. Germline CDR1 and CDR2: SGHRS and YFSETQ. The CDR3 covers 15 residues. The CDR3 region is CASSLDAGSSQPQHF. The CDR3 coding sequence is TGCGCCAGCAGCTTGGATGCGGGGAGTAGCCAGCCCCAGCATTTT.